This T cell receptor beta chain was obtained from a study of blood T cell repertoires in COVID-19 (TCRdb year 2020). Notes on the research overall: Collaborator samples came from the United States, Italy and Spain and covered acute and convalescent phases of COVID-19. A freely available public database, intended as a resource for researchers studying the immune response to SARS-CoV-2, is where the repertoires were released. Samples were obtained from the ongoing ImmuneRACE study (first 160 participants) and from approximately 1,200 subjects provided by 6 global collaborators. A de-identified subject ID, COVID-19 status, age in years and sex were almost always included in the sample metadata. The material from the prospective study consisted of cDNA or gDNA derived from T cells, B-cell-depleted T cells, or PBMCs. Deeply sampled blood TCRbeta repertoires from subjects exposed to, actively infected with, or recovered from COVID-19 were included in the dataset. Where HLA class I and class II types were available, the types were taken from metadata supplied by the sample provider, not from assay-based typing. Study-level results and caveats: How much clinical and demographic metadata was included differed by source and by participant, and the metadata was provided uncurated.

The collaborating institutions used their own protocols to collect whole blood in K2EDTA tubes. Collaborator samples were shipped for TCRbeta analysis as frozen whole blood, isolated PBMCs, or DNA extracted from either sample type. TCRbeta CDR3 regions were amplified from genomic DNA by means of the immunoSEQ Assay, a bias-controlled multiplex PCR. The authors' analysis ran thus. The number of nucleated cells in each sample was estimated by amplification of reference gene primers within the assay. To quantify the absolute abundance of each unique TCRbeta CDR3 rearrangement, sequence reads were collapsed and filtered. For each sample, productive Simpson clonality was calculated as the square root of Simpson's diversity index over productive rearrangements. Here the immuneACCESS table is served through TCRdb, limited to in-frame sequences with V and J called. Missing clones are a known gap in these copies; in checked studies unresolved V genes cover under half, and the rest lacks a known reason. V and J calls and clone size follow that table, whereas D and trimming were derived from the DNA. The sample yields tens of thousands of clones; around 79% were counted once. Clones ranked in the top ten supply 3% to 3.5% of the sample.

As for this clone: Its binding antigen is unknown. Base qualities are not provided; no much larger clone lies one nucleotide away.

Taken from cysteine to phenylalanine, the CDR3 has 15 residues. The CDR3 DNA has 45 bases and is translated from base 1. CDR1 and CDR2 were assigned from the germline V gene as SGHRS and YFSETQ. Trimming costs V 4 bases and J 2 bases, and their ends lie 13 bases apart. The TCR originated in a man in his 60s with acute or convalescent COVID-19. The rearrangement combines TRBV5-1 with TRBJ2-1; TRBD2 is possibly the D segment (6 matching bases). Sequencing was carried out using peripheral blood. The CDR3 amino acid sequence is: CASSGGTPPYNEQFF. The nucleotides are TGCGCCAGCAGCGGCGGGACGCCTCCCTACAATGAGCAGTTCTTC. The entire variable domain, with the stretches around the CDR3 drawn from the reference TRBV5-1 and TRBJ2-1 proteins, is KAGVTQTPRYLIKTRGQQVTLSCSPISGHRSVSWYQQTPGQGLQFLFEYFSETQRNKGNFPGRFSGRQFSNSRSEMNVSTLELGDSALYLCASSGGTPPYNEQFFGPGTRLTVL.